The present T cell receptor (beta chain) was sequenced within a study of blood T cell repertoires in COVID-19. Across the study: Researchers got acute and convalescent COVID-19 samples from the United States, Italy and Spain. T cells, B-cell-depleted T cells, or PBMCs supplied cDNA or gDNA.

As handled by the study authors: By means of reference gene primer amplification, nucleated cell counts were estimated. Sequencing was performed with immunoSEQ multiplex PCR; in TCRdb, only in-frame clones are kept and a portion is missing. That table supplies the V and J calls and clone size; D and trimming were determined from the DNA. This sample has more than 400,000 clones, with approximately 85% found just once. The CDR3 has 14 residues. V lost 5 bases and J lost 2, with 12 bases in between. From germline, CDR1 is MNHEY and CDR2 SVGAGI. Sequenced input: peripheral blood. The V gene is TRBV6-5, the J gene TRBJ2-5; tentative D call: TRBD1 (5 bases). The source is a human donor in a cohort sampled during active COVID-19. The CDR3 DNA is TGTGCCAGCAGTACCACTGACAGTCAAGAGACCCAGTACTTC. Residues: CASSTTDSQETQYF.